These 23 T cell receptor beta chains share one sample of origin, sequenced in a study of immune cell composition in non-small cell lung cancer. Sequenced by immunoSEQ multiplex PCR; TCRdb stores in-frame clones only, minus some. The repertoire holds about 8,700 clones, with around two thirds as singletons. Normal lung sampling was at least 3 cm from the tumour, as distant as possible. Sequencing input: non-adjacent lung tissue. Receptors originate from a human donor with non-small cell lung cancer.

The J gene is TRBJ2-7, the V gene TRBV7-8; 7 bases fit TRBD1. Germline V CDR1 and CDR2: SGHVS, FQNEAQ. The CDR3 totals 18 residues. V dropped 4 bases and J dropped 6; count of bases not matched to a gene: 21. CDR3 protein: CASSSDRAAYIAEGEQYF. CDR3 in DNA: TGTGCCAGCAGCTCCGACAGGGCGGCTTATATTGCGGAAGGCGAGCAGTACTTC.

The J gene is TRBJ1-5, the V gene TRBV19; the D gene is possibly TRBD1 (6 bases). This CDR3 comprises 15 residues. CDR1 LNHDA and CDR2 SQIVND come from the germline V gene (reference sequence). V lost 6 bases to trimming and J lost 2 bases, with 14 bases between them. The DNA of the CDR3 is TGTGCCAGTAGCACAGGGACCAGAGGCAATCAGCCCCAGCATTTT. It yields the protein CASSTGTRGNQPQHF.

The V call is TRBV6-5, the J call TRBJ1-3, with D perhaps matching TRBD1 (5 bases). V lost 2 bases and J lost 2, with 10 bases in between. The CDR3 has 15 residues. From germline, CDR1 is MNHEY and CDR2 SVGAGI. For the CDR3, the DNA is TGTGCCAGCAGTTACCAGGGAAGAACTGGAAACACCATATATTTT. Translating it yields CASSYQGRTGNTIYF.

The chain is built from TRBV25-1 and TRBJ1-5, with 7 bases that match TRBD1. The V segment lost 3 bases and the J segment 2 bases; nucleotides outside the gene matches: 4. CDR1 and CDR2 (germline): MGHDK, SYGVNS. This CDR3 comprises 15 residues. The CDR3 bases are TGTGCCAGCAGTGATCCTGACAGGGGCAATCAGCCCCAGCATTTT. Protein: CASSDPDRGNQPQHF.

Written as DNA, the CDR3 is TGTGCCAGCAGCTTGGCCAAGGGCGGGGGTTGGAATACGCAGTATTTT. Amino acid sequence: CASSLAKGGGWNTQYF. The chain recombines TRBV5-6 with TRBJ2-3; the match to TRBD2 covers 7 bases. V was clipped by 0 bases and J by 7 bases; unmatched bases: 11. Looked up from germline, CDR1 is SGHDT and CDR2 is YYEEEE. CDR3 length: 16 amino acids. The variable domain in full, with the rest retrieved from reference TRBV5-6 and TRBJ2-3, is DAGVTQSPTHLIKTRGQQVTLRCSPKSGHDTVSWYQQALGQGPQFIFQYYEEEERQRGNFPDRFSGHQFPNYSSELNVNALLLGDSALYLCASSLAKGGGWNTQYFGPGTRLTVL.

The chain employs TRBV15 and TRBJ1-2; D gene uncertain. V lost 4 bases to trimming and J lost 4 bases, with 13 bases between them. CDR3 length: 14 amino acids. From germline, CDR1 is LNHNV and CDR2 YYDKDF (reference sequence). CDR3: CATSTATFPYGYTF. CDR3 DNA: TGTGCCACCAGCACCGCGACTTTCCCCTATGGCTACACCTTC.

The sample holds a few counts of this clone. The chain carries TRBV7-8 and TRBJ1-2; TRBD1 might be the D (6 bases). CDR1 SGHVS and CDR2 FQNEAQ come from the germline V gene. CDR3 length: 14 amino acids. The V gene lost 5 bases and the J gene lost 6 bases, with 16 bases spanning the gap. As DNA, the CDR3 is TGTGCCAGCAGCAGTCTACAGGGAATGAATGGCTACACCTTC. It is translated as CASSSLQGMNGYTF.

In this sample, this clone turned up once. V is TRBV2 and J is TRBJ2-3; 11 nucleotides line up with TRBD2. This CDR3 has 17 amino acids. Trimming removed 3 bases from V and 6 bases from J; junction bases left unmatched: 11. Germline assignment: CDR1 SNHLY and CDR2 FYNNEI. The CDR3 is CASSDETSGALTDTQYF. CDR3 sequence (DNA): TGTGCCAGCAGTGATGAGACTAGCGGGGCTCTCACGGATACGCAGTATTTT.

This rearrangement joins TRBV5-4 to TRBJ1-1; 8 bases line up with TRBD1. This CDR3 has 13 residues. Looked up from germline, CDR1 is SGHNT and CDR2 is YYREEE (reference sequence). Trimming took 3 bases from V and 7 from J; bases not matched to a gene: 5. The CDR3: CASSSGTGLEAFF. The CDR3 DNA follows: TGTGCCAGCAGCTCCGGGACAGGCCTTGAAGCTTTCTTT.

This clone was counted only a few times. This chain uses TRBV5-1 with TRBJ1-3, with 9 positions matching TRBD1. This CDR3 comprises 14 residues. The germline V gene encodes CDR1 SGHRS and CDR2 YFSETQ. V dropped 7 bases and J dropped 4; count of bases not matched to a gene: 6. The CDR3, as DNA: TGCGCCAGCGAACCGACAGGGGGAGGAAACACCATATATTTT. It yields the protein CASEPTGGGNTIYF.

V is TRBV7-9 and J is TRBJ1-3; 7 bases line up with TRBD1. The CDR3 sequence is 12 residues long. Per the germline V gene, CDR1 is SEHNR and CDR2 is FQNEAQ (reference sequence). The trim removed 11 bases at V and 3 bases at J, leaving 4 bases unmatched. This CDR3 reads CAVTGYGNTIYF. CDR3 nucleotide sequence: TGTGCCGTGACAGGGTATGGAAACACCATATATTTT. Together with reference TRBV7-9 and TRBJ1-3, the CDR3 gives the full variable domain: DTGVSQNPRHKITKRGQNVTFRCDPISEHNRLYWYRQTLGQGPEFLTYFQNEAQLEKSRLLSDRFSAERPKGSFSTLEIQRTEQGDSAMYLCAVTGYGNTIYFGEGSWLTVV.

The V and J genes are TRBV5-1 and TRBJ2-1; D is uncertain. With 0 bases removed from V and 3 bases from J, the gap between germline ends came to 7 bases. This CDR3 has 14 amino acids. The germline V gene has CDR1 SGHRS and CDR2 YFSETQ. CDR3 sequence reads: CASSLVPGYNEQFF. CDR3 nucleotides: TGCGCCAGCAGCTTGGTCCCGGGCTACAATGAGCAGTTCTTC. The variable domain in full, with the rest retrieved from reference TRBV5-1 and TRBJ2-1, is KAGVTQTPRYLIKTRGQQVTLSCSPISGHRSVSWYQQTPGQGLQFLFEYFSETQRNKGNFPGRFSGRQFSNSRSEMNVSTLELGDSALYLCASSLVPGYNEQFFGPGTRLTVL.

This sequence joins TRBV5-1 and TRBJ2-5; D possibly corresponds to TRBD2 (5 bases). The DNA end is a closer match to TRBJ2-7, so the J assignment may be wrong. The CDR3 has 14 amino acids. In germline, CDR1 is SGHRS, CDR2 YFSETQ. For the CDR3, the DNA is TGCGCCAGCAGCTTGGACGGGGTTCCCTACGAGCAGTACTTC. Its protein is CASSLDGVPYEQYF.

The gene calls are TRBV13 and TRBJ1-3; the D gene is possibly TRBD1 (5 bases). CDR1 and CDR2 (germline): PRHDT, FYEKMQ (reference sequence). V was pared by 4 bases and J by 1 base, with 14 bases between. This CDR3 is 16 amino acids long. CDR3 DNA: TGTGCCAGCAGCTCTTCCTTCAGGGTATCTGGAAACACCATATATTTT. It is translated as CASSSSFRVSGNTIYF.

The CDR3, as DNA: TGTGCCAGCAGCCGGGACAGCCTCTCGGTGGAGCAGTACTTC. Its translation is CASSRDSLSVEQYF. The chain combines TRBV11-3 with TRBJ2-7; 7 bases fit TRBD1. The CDR3 consists of 14 residues. The germline V gene has CDR1 SGHNT and CDR2 YENEEA. The V segment lost 5 bases and the J segment 7 bases; nucleotides outside the gene matches: 11.

This clone has more than one count but fewer than ten. The chain links TRBV27 to TRBJ2-3, with D possibly matching TRBD1 (6 bases). From germline, CDR1 is MNHEY and CDR2 SMNVEV (reference sequence). There are 13 residues in the CDR3. V was clipped by 5 bases and J by 6 bases, with 12 bases between them. CDR3 amino acids: CASSEGVGDTQYF. Written as DNA, the CDR3 is TGTGCCAGCAGTGAGGGGGTAGGGGATACGCAGTATTTT.

Note on this clone: This same CDR3 is encoded by further DNA sequences in the sample. The V and J genes are TRBV10-3 and TRBJ2-3, with 9 positions matching TRBD1. The germline V gene encodes CDR1 ENHRY and CDR2 SYGVKD. This CDR3 has 15 amino acids. Losses at the gene ends were 4 bases for V and 2 bases for J; bases not matched to a gene: 4. DNA of the CDR3: TGTGCCATCAGTGCGGGGACAGGGTTCACAGATACGCAGTATTTT. It codes for CAISAGTGFTDTQYF.

The chain couples TRBV4-1 to TRBJ2-7, with 8 bases fitting TRBD2. Germline V gene lookup returns CDR1 MGHRA and CDR2 YSYEKL. Trimming removed 4 bases from V and 0 bases from J; junction bases left unmatched: 2. The CDR3 has 14 amino acids. CDR3 protein: CASSRTSSSYEQYF. The CDR3, as DNA: TGCGCCAGCAGCCGGACTAGCAGCTCCTACGAGCAGTACTTC.

The chain employs TRBV2 and TRBJ1-5; possible D gene TRBD1, 6 bases. The germline V gene has CDR1 SNHLY and CDR2 FYNNEI. The CDR3 is made up of 18 amino acids. V was trimmed by 4 bases and J by 0 bases, leaving 19 bases between them. CDR3 sequence: CASSVTPGDTNSNQPQHF. CDR3 DNA: TGTGCCAGCAGTGTCACTCCCGGGGACACAAATAGCAATCAGCCCCAGCATTTT.

This clone was observed a handful of times. V usage is TRBV11-2 and J usage is TRBJ2-7; 7 nucleotides agree with TRBD1. V trimming: 4 bases; J trimming: 2 bases; junction bases outside the gene matches: 2. The CDR3 extends over 13 amino acids. Germline CDR1 reads SGHAT; CDR2 reads FQNNGV. The CDR3 loop is CASSSGQPYEQYF. The CDR3 coding sequence is TGTGCCAGCAGCTCGGGACAGCCCTACGAGCAGTACTTC.

This chain links TRBV11-3 with TRBJ2-1, with 8 nucleotides matching TRBD1. J was trimmed by 9 bases and V by 5 bases; bases with no gene match: 3. Germline loops: CDR1 SGHNT, CDR2 YENEEA. The CDR3 covers 12 residues. CDR3 in DNA: TGTGCCAGCAGCCCTGGACAGGGTGAGCAGTTCTTC. It yields the protein CASSPGQGEQFF.

This chain joins TRBV18 and TRBJ2-7, with 10 bases lining up with TRBD1. Germline-derived CDR1 and CDR2 are KGHSH and LQKENI. The trim removed 5 bases at V and 6 bases at J, leaving 10 bases unmatched. CDR3 length: 15 residues. The CDR3 nucleotides are TGTGCCAGCTCAATCCCCGGGACAGGGGAGCGCGAGCAGTACTTC. Protein: CASSIPGTGEREQYF.

This clone showed up just a few times. The chain uses TRBV2 and TRBJ1-1; the D is unclear. The CDR3 has 13 amino acids. The germline gives CDR1 SNHLY, CDR2 FYNNEI. The ends were cut back, 6 bases at V and 1 base at J, with 9 bases in the middle. The CDR3 bases are TGTGCCAGCAGCCCTAGTGGGAACACTGAAGCTTTCTTT. The encoded protein is CASSPSGNTEAFF.